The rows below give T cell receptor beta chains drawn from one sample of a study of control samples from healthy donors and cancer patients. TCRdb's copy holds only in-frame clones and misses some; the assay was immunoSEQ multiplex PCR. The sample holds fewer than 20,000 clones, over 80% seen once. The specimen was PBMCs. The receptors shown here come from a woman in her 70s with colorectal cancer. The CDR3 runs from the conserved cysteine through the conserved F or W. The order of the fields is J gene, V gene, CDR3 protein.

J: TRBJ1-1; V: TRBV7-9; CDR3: CASSPGRLNTEAFF
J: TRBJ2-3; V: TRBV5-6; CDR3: CASSLPGSTDTQYF
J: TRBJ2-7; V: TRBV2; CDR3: CASSDHGQPYEQYF
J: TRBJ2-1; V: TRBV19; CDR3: CASSIANGPQFF
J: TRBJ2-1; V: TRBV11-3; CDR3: CASSLVGGTYNEQFF
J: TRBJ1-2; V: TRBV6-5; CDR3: CASRPRDYGYTF
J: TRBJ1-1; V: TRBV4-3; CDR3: CASSQKTTGVVGNTEAFF
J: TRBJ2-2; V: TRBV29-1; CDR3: CSVSLGGTGELFF
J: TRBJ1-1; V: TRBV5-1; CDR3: CASMEVGNTEAFF
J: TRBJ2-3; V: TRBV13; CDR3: CASSTQLAGGPLSADTQYF
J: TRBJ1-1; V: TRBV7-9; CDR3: CASSFGTNTEAFF
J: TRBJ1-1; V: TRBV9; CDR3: CASSPPTLGDTEAFF
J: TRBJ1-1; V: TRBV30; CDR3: CAWSPGTLGAFF
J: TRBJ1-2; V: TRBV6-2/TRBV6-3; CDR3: CASSSAAYGYTF